Presented here are 30 T cell receptor beta chains from one specimen sequenced in a study of cytomegalovirus exposure and HLA in healthy donors. PCR primers comprised 60 Vbeta and 13 Jbeta primers. Libraries were prepared by immunoSEQ multiplex PCR; TCRdb keeps only in-frame clonotypes and omits some of them. Of more than 150,000 clones in the sample, around 76% were seen once. Sequenced input: PBMCs. The receptors shown here come from a man aged 35 to 55 in good health and CMV-seronegative.

In its sample, this clone was seen a few times. The chain is built from TRBV2 and TRBJ1-1, with D perhaps TRBD1 (5 bases). The CDR3 has 15 residues. Germline CDR1 is SNHLY and CDR2 is FYNNEI. V was cut by 8 bases and J by 5 bases, with 21 bases left in between. CDR3 loop: CASSRDSGGGTEAFF. The CDR3 bases are TGTGCCAGCTCCCGGGACTCCGGCGGAGGGACTGAAGCTTTCTTT.

This clone showed up just a few times. The chain is built from TRBV28 and TRBJ2-7; 11 positions match TRBD1. With 9 bases clipped from V and 6 bases from J, the junction kept 10 bases outside the gene matches. Germline CDR1 reads MDHEN; CDR2 reads SYDVKM. The CDR3 has 14 amino acids. The CDR3 is CASNFGTGGAEQYF. CDR3 in DNA: TGTGCCAGTAATTTCGGGACAGGGGGAGCCGAGCAGTACTTC.

The rearrangement links TRBV19 to TRBJ1-4; 8 bases are shared with TRBD1. Looked up from germline, CDR1 is LNHDA and CDR2 is SQIVND (reference sequence). J gave up 7 bases and V 5 bases, and 6 bases lay outside the gene matches. The CDR3 runs 14 residues. This CDR3 is CASSLDRVGEKLFF. The CDR3 DNA sequence: TGTGCCAGTAGTTTGGACAGGGTAGGTGAAAAACTGTTTTTT.

J is TRBJ1-5 and V is TRBV2; D is uncertain. Deletions cut 5 bases from V and 5 bases from J, with 13 bases between. This CDR3 has 14 amino acids. The germline V gene encodes CDR1 SNHLY and CDR2 FYNNEI. CDR3 DNA: TGTGCCAGCAGTCCAGACACCCTTTATCAGCCCCAGCATTTT. Translation: CASSPDTLYQPQHF.

V and J are TRBV7-2 and TRBJ1-2; weak D call: TRBD1 (6 bases). The V gene lost 6 bases and the J gene lost 8 bases, with 16 bases spanning the gap. Germline values: CDR1 SGHTA, CDR2 FQGNSA. The CDR3 sequence is 13 residues long. CDR3: CASSPTGLRGYTF. Here the CDR3 DNA reads TGTGCCAGCAGTCCTACAGGGTTGAGGGGCTACACCTTC.

This clone was seen more than once but under ten times. The chain has TRBV11-2 and TRBJ1-1; 8 bases are shared with TRBD1. With 4 bases clipped from V and 1 base from J, the junction kept 5 bases outside the gene matches. The CDR3 sequence is 15 residues long. The germline V gene encodes CDR1 SGHAT and CDR2 FQNNGV. The CDR3 here is CASSSPGQGNTEAFF. In nucleotides, the CDR3 is TGTGCCAGCAGCTCCCCCGGACAGGGGAACACTGAAGCTTTCTTT.

This clone has a handful of counts. The gene calls are TRBV7-8 and TRBJ2-3; D is perhaps TRBD2 (5 bases). The germline CDR1 and CDR2 sequences are SGHVS and FQNEAQ. This CDR3 is 13 amino acids long. V lost 2 bases and J 5 bases, leaving 8 bases between the germline ends. The CDR3 DNA follows: TGTGCCAGCAGCTTAAGGGAGCAAGATACGCAGTATTTT. It translates to CASSLREQDTQYF.

V is TRBV6-5 and J is TRBJ2-1; TRBD1 aligns across 7 bases. J gave up 2 bases and V 5 bases, and 6 bases lay outside the gene matches. The CDR3 sequence is 15 residues long. Germline V gene sequence: CDR1 MNHEY, CDR2 SVGAGI. The CDR3 bases are TGTGCCAGCAGTCCCGACAGGGACCCCTACAATGAGCAGTTCTTC. It encodes CASSPDRDPYNEQFF.

The chain has TRBV28 and TRBJ2-7, with TRBD1 identical over 7 bases. This CDR3 is 19 amino acids long. Trimming cost V 2 bases and J 4 bases; bases outside gene matches: 20. Germline V gene data show CDR1 as MDHEN and CDR2 as SYDVKM. CDR3 DNA sequence: TGTGCCAGCAGTTTAGAGAGATTTAGGTCCGGGACAGTGCTATACGAGCAGTACTTC. It specifies CASSLERFRSGTVLYEQYF.

The chain couples TRBV30 to TRBJ2-7, with D possibly matching TRBD1 (6 bases). This CDR3 has 12 residues. CDR1 is GTSNPN and CDR2 is SVGIG in the germline V gene (reference sequence). V lost 2 bases and J 4 bases, leaving 9 bases between the germline ends. CDR3 bases: TGTGCCTGGAGTTCAGGGGCGTACGAGCAGTACTTC. Protein sequence: CAWSSGAYEQYF.

In this sample, this clone turned up once. V gene TRBV4-2 combines with J gene TRBJ2-5; D call uncertain. Germline loops: CDR1 LGHNA, CDR2 YNFKEQ. This CDR3 is 14 amino acids long. V was trimmed by 0 bases and J by 5 bases, leaving 10 bases between them. For the CDR3, the DNA is TGTGCCAGCAGCCAAGATCAAGTGAGTGAGACCCAGTACTTC. Translation gives CASSQDQVSETQYF.

The chain links TRBV11-2 to TRBJ2-7, with D perhaps matching TRBD1 (5 bases). Trimming stripped 1 base from V and 6 bases from J, with 7 bases between. Germline-derived CDR1 and CDR2 are SGHAT and FQNNGV. This CDR3 has 12 residues. The CDR3 spells CASSLGRGEQYV. In DNA, the CDR3 is TGTGCCAGCAGCTTAGGAAGGGGCGAGCAGTACGTC.

This chain uses TRBV29-1 with TRBJ1-2; 7 bases match TRBD1. This CDR3 is 12 amino acids long. The junction had 7 bases not matched to a gene; V was cut back by 4 bases and J by 8 bases. The V gene's germline CDR1 is SQVTM and CDR2 ANQGSEA. CDR3 nucleotide sequence: TGCAGCGTTGGTAGACAGGGCGGGGGCTACACCTTC. This gives the protein CSVGRQGGGYTF.

In nucleotides, the CDR3 is TGTGCCAGCCGCCTGACTAGCGGAGCGGGCGAGCAGTACTTC. This translates into CASRLTSGAGEQYF. The rearrangement links TRBV6-4 to TRBJ2-5; 9 bases line up with TRBD2. The DNA end favors TRBJ2-7, so the J call may be wrong. Germline CDR1 is MRHNA and CDR2 is SNTAGT. CDR3 size: 14 residues.

The chain couples TRBV9 to TRBJ1-2, with D tentatively TRBD1 (6 bases). Between the trimmed V and J ends, which lost 2 bases and 4 bases, there was a span of 18 bases. Germline loops: CDR1 SGDLS, CDR2 YYNGEE. This CDR3 is built from 16 residues. The CDR3 region has the DNA TGTGCCAGCAGCGTCTACGTCTCCGGGACAACCTATGGCTACACCTTC. Protein: CASSVYVSGTTYGYTF.

The chain joins TRBV30 to TRBJ1-2; D gene ambiguous. Germline values: CDR1 GTSNPN, CDR2 SVGIG (reference sequence). Trimming removed 3 bases at V and 9 bases at J, with 11 bases between. The CDR3 spans 11 residues. The CDR3 is CAWREERSYTF. The CDR3 DNA reads TGTGCCTGGAGGGAGGAAAGGAGCTACACCTTC.

On this clone: The same CDR3 can be traced to other DNA sequences in this sample. The chain combines TRBV7-8 with TRBJ2-1, with 9 bases that match TRBD2. The CDR3 contains 14 residues. The V and J ends lost 5 bases and 6 bases, in that order; junction bases with no gene match: 5. The germline V gene encodes CDR1 SGHVS and CDR2 FQNEAQ. The CDR3 nucleotides are TGTGCCAGCAGCCTAGGACTAGCGAGCAATGAGCAGTTCTTC. The encoded protein is CASSLGLASNEQFF.

This clone has only one observation. The V call is TRBV7-3, the J call TRBJ2-1, with 12 bases that match TRBD2. This CDR3 is 16 amino acids long. Per the germline V gene, CDR1 is SGHTA and CDR2 is FQGTGA. V was clipped by 5 bases and J by 0 bases; unmatched bases: 2. The CDR3 is CASSILAGGSYNEQFF. The DNA of the CDR3 is TGTGCCAGCAGCATACTAGCGGGAGGCTCCTACAATGAGCAGTTCTTC.

The J gene is TRBJ2-5, the V gene TRBV28, with 10 bases lining up with TRBD2. The CDR3 is 15 residues long. Germline V lookup: CDR1 MDHEN, CDR2 SYDVKM. J gave up 5 bases and V 5 bases, and 8 bases lay outside the gene matches. The CDR3 is CASSTLAGDRETQYF. The CDR3 DNA is TGTGCCAGCAGTACCCTAGCGGGAGACAGGGAGACCCAGTACTTC.

The rearrangement uses TRBV4-1 and TRBJ2-3; D is possibly TRBD2 (6 bases). CDR1 and CDR2 from the germline V gene are MGHRA and YSYEKL. V was cut by 1 base and J by 0 bases, with 8 bases left in between. The CDR3 has 15 residues. The CDR3 loop reads CASSQVAGSTDTQYF. The CDR3 region has the DNA TGCGCCAGCAGCCAAGTGGCGGGGAGCACAGATACGCAGTATTTT.

The gene calls are TRBV30 and TRBJ1-1; D remains unclear. Germline V CDR1 and CDR2: GTSNPN, SVGIG (reference sequence). This CDR3 is built from 13 residues. V lost 0 bases and J 5 bases, leaving 10 bases between the germline ends. CDR3 DNA: TGTGCCTGGAGTGTTTCGGGAGGGACTGAAGCTTTCTTT. Residues: CAWSVSGGTEAFF.

This clone was seen only a few times. The rearrangement joins TRBV6-1 to TRBJ2-7; possible D gene TRBD1, 5 bases. Germline CDR1 reads MNHNS; CDR2 reads SASEGT. CDR3 length equals 14 residues. V was trimmed by 5 bases and J by 0 bases, leaving 11 bases between them. The CDR3 nucleotides are TGTGCCAGCAGTTGGGGCAGGAGCTCCTACGAGCAGTACTTC. Amino acid sequence: CASSWGRSSYEQYF.

The chain couples TRBV4-1 to TRBJ2-1, with 11 positions matching TRBD2. Germline CDR1 reads MGHRA; CDR2 reads YSYEKL. J gave up 8 bases and V 0 bases, and 9 bases lay outside the gene matches. This CDR3 is built from 17 residues. Written as DNA, the CDR3 is TGCGCCAGCAGCCAAGAGCCCACTAGCGGGAGTATAGATGAGCAGTTCTTC. It is translated as CASSQEPTSGSIDEQFF.

The gene calls are TRBV2 and TRBJ1-1; D is undetermined. Trimming took off 4 bases at V and 6 bases at J, with 12 bases between the two ends. The CDR3 loop spans 13 amino acids. Germline V gene data show CDR1 as SNHLY and CDR2 as FYNNEI. CDR3 in DNA: TGTGCCAGCAGTGTCCGAGGGCCCCCTGAAGCTTTCTTT. This gives the protein CASSVRGPPEAFF. Full variable domain (missing parts from reference TRBV2 and TRBJ1-1): EPEVTQTPSHQVTQMGQEVILRCVPISNHLYFYWYRQILGQKVEFLVSFYNNEISEKSEIFDDQFSVERPDGSNFTLKIRSTKLEDSAMYFCASSVRGPPEAFFGQGTRLTVV.

V and J are TRBV5-1 and TRBJ2-1, with a possible D match to TRBD2 (6 bases). CDR1 and CDR2 from the germline V gene are SGHRS and YFSETQ. The V end was cut by 4 bases, the J end by 4 bases, with 15 bases between. The CDR3 length is 15 residues. The CDR3 region is CASSSGSTSYNEQFF. In DNA form, the CDR3 reads TGCGCCAGCAGCAGCGGGTCCACCTCTTACAATGAGCAGTTCTTC.

The gene calls are TRBV10-3 and TRBJ2-2; TRBD1 matches 10 bases. Germline V lookup: CDR1 ENHRY, CDR2 SYGVKD. This CDR3 comprises 15 residues. With V trimmed by 6 bases and J by 2 bases, 3 bases remained unmatched. The CDR3 DNA follows: TGTGCCATCAGCAGACAGGGGGCAAACACCGGGGAGCTGTTTTTT. This codes for CAISRQGANTGELFF.

The chain employs TRBV28 and TRBJ1-2; the D gene is possibly TRBD1 (6 bases). The CDR3 is 14 amino acids. With 6 bases removed from V and 5 bases from J, the gap between germline ends came to 16 bases. The germline V gene encodes CDR1 MDHEN and CDR2 SYDVKM. The CDR3 here is CASSTSTGIYGYTF. Here the CDR3 DNA reads TGTGCCAGCAGCACCTCGACAGGCATATATGGCTACACCTTC.

This clone showed up just a few times. The gene calls are TRBV5-1 and TRBJ1-3; D call uncertain. Looked up from germline, CDR1 is SGHRS and CDR2 is YFSETQ. Trimming cost V 2 bases and J 4 bases, with 7 bases left between them. This CDR3 region has 13 residues. The CDR3 sequence is CASSFTVGNTIYF. CDR3 in DNA: TGCGCCAGCAGCTTTACAGTAGGAAACACCATATATTTT.

V usage is TRBV7-3 and J usage is TRBJ2-7, with 7 positions matching TRBD2. V shed 3 bases, J shed 1 base, and the junction held 3 bases outside the gene matches. This CDR3 is 14 amino acids long. Germline CDR1 is SGHTA and CDR2 is FQGTGA. CDR3 coding DNA: TGTGCCAGCAGCTTCCGGGACTATTCCTACGAGCAGTACGTC. Translating it yields CASSFRDYSYEQYV.

The rearrangement joins TRBV7-9 to TRBJ2-1; a weak D match, TRBD2 (5 bases). The CDR3 sequence is 13 residues long. Deletions cut 7 bases from V and 1 base from J, with 8 bases between. Germline-derived CDR1 and CDR2 are SEHNR and FQNEAQ (reference sequence). The CDR3 region has the DNA TGTGCCAGCACCCCGGGATCCTACAATGAGCAGTTCTTC. It encodes CASTPGSYNEQFF.